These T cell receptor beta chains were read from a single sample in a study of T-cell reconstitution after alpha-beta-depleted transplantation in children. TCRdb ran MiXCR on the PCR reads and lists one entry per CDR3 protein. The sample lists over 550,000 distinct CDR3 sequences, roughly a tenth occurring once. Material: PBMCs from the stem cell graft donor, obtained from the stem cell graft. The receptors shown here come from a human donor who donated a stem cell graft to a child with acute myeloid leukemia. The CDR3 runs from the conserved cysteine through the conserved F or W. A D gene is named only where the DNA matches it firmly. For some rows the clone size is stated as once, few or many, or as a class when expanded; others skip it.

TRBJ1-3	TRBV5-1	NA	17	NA	CASSPRDAGPTGNTIYF	TGCGCCAGCAGCCCCCGGGACGCCGGGCCGACTGGAAACACCATATATTTT
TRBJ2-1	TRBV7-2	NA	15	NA	CASRPPGLSYNEQFF	TGTGCCAGCCGTCCTCCGGGACTGAGCTACAATGAGCAGTTCTTC
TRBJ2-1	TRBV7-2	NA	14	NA	CASSYSPNYNEQFF	TGTGCCAGCAGTTACTCGCCCAACTACAATGAGCAGTTCTTC
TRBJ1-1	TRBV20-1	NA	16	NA	CSASLRTGQLNTEAFF	TGCAGTGCTAGCTTGAGAACCGGACAGCTGAACACTGAAGCTTTCTTT
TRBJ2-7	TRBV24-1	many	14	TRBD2	CATSEDGRASEQYF	TGTGCCACCAGTGAGGACGGGAGGGCCTCCGAGCAGTACTTC
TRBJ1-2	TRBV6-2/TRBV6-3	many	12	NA	CASTSRRAGYTF	TGTGCCAGCACCTCCAGACGGGCGGGCTACACCTTC
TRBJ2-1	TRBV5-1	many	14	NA	CASSLAGGVNEQFF	TGCGCCAGCAGCTTGGCCGGCGGGGTGAATGAGCAGTTCTTC
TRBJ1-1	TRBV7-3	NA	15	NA	CASSLTPGVDTEAFF	TGTGCCAGCAGCTTAACTCCAGGGGTTGACACTGAAGCTTTCTTT
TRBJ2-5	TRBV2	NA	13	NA	CASRTGVEETQYF	TGTGCCAGCAGGACAGGAGTAGAAGAGACCCAGTACTTC
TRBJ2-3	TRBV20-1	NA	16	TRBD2	CSAMGLAGLSTDTQYF	TGCAGTGCTATGGGACTAGCGGGCCTCAGCACAGATACGCAGTATTTT
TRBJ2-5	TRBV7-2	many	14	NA	CASSPLPWGETQYF	TGTGCCAGCAGCCCTCTCCCGTGGGGAGAGACCCAGTACTTC
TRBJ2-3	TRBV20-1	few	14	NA	CSAIAPWDTDTQYF	TGCAGTGCTATAGCGCCTTGGGATACAGATACGCAGTATTTT
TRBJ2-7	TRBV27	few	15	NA	CASSLSSSASYEQYF	TGTGCCAGCAGTTTATCCTCTAGCGCCTCCTACGAGCAGTACTTC
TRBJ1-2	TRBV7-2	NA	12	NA	CASSLAEYGYTF	TGTGCCAGCAGCTTAGCCGAGTATGGCTACACCTTC
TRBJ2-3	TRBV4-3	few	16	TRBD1	CASSPATGAHTDTQYF	TGCGCCAGCAGCCCCGCTACAGGGGCCCACACAGATACGCAGTATTTT
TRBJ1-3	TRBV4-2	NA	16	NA	CASSQESTYSGNTIYF	TGTGCCAGCAGCCAAGAGTCCACCTACTCTGGAAACACCATATATTTT
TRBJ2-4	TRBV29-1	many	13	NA	CSVERGAKNIQYF	TGCAGCGTTGAAAGGGGGGCCAAAAACATTCAGTACTTC
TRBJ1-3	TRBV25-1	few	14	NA	CASIEAGGGNTIYF	TGTGCCAGCATCGAGGCCGGGGGAGGAAACACCATATATTTT
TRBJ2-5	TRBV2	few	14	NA	CASRLAGYQETQYF	TGTGCCAGCAGATTAGCCGGCTACCAAGAGACCCAGTACTTC
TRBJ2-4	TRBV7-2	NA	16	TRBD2	CASSVPGLADTNIQYF	TGTGCCAGCAGCGTACCGGGACTAGCGGATACCAACATTCAGTACTTC
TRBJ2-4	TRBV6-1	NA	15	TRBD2	CASSRASGRGGIQYF	TGTGCCAGCAGTAGGGCTAGCGGGAGGGGGGGCATTCAGTACTTC
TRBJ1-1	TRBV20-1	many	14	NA	CSARDLGWDTEAFF	TGCAGTGCTAGAGATCTGGGGTGGGACACTGAAGCTTTCTTT
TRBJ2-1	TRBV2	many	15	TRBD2	CASRGLAGEGGEQFF	TGTGCCAGCAGGGGACTAGCGGGAGAGGGGGGTGAGCAGTTCTTC
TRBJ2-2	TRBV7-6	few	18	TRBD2	CASSLAHSGTLNTGELFF	TGTGCCAGCAGCTTAGCGCATAGCGGGACGCTGAACACCGGGGAGCTGTTTTTT
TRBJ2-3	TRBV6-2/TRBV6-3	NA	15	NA	CASSYDFSSTDTQYF	TGTGCCAGCAGTTACGACTTTTCTAGCACAGATACGCAGTATTTT
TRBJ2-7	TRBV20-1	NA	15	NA	CSARLLRAGYYEQYF	TGCAGTGCTAGGTTATTGAGGGCAGGCTACTACGAGCAGTACTTC
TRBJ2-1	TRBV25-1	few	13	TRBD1	CASYPDRGNEQFF	TGTGCCAGCTATCCGGACAGGGGGAATGAGCAGTTCTTC
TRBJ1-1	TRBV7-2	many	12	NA	CASSGRTTEAFF	TGTGCCAGCAGCGGCAGGACCACTGAAGCTTTCTTT
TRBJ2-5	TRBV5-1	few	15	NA	CASSLRGEPQETQYF	TGCGCCAGCAGCTTAAGGGGGGAGCCCCAAGAGACCCAGTACTTC
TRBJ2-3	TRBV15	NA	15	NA	CATSRDTGGLDTQYF	TGTGCCACCAGCAGAGATACCGGGGGCTTAGATACGCAGTATTTT
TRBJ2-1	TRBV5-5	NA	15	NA	CASSLSGGGYNEQFF	TGTGCCAGCAGCTTGTCGGGGGGCGGTTACAATGAGCAGTTCTTC
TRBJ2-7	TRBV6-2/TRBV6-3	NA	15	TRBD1	CASSLPGQGAYEQYF	TGTGCCAGCAGTTTGCCGGGACAGGGCGCCTACGAGCAGTACTTC
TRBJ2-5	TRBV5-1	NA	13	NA	CASSYRVQETQYF	TGCGCCAGCAGTTACAGGGTTCAAGAGACCCAGTACTTC
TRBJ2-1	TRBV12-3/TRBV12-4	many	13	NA	CASRGVPKDEQFF	TGTGCCAGCAGGGGGGTCCCGAAGGATGAGCAGTTCTTC
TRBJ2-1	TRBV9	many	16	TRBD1	CASSVGTGRTYNEQFF	TGTGCCAGCAGCGTAGGGACAGGGAGGACCTACAATGAGCAGTTCTTC
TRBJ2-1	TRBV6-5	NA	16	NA	CASSYGGGWGVDEQFF	TGTGCCAGCAGTTATGGTGGCGGGTGGGGGGTCGATGAGCAGTTCTTC
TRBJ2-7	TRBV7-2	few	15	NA	CASSVNWDTSYEQYF	TGTGCCAGCAGCGTGAATTGGGACACTTCCTACGAGCAGTACTTC
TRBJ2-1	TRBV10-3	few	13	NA	CAISGVSAHEQFF	TGTGCCATCAGTGGGGTTAGTGCCCATGAGCAGTTCTTC
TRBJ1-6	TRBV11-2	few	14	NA	CASSSTALNSPLHF	TGTGCCAGCAGTTCGACAGCCCTAAATTCACCCCTCCACTTT
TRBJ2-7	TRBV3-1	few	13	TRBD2	CASGLAASYEQYF	TGTGCCAGCGGACTAGCGGCCTCCTACGAGCAGTACTTC
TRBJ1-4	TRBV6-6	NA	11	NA	CASSEMEKLFF	TGTGCCAGCAGTGAGATGGAAAAACTGTTTTTT
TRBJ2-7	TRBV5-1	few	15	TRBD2	CASSLSGLAGREQYF	TGCGCCAGCAGCTTGTCCGGATTAGCGGGACGCGAGCAGTACTTC